This T cell receptor (beta chain) derives from a study of identical twins. Regarding the study as a whole: Shared out-of-frame alpha sequences (those common to twins) showed excess low generation probability.

This clonotype was seen a handful of times. Its cognate antigen is unknown. TCRdb fed the 5' RACE reads into MiXCR, producing one record per CDR3 protein. This sample carries under 500,000 distinct CDR3 sequences, around an eighth of them seen once, and the ten largest clones take 0.98%. Germline-derived CDR1 and CDR2 are SGHTA and FQGNSA. The V gene lost 4 bases and the J gene lost 4 bases, with 10 bases spanning the gap. The CDR3 runs to 13 residues. The sample also formed part of further work on yellow fever vaccine responses in identical twins.

V and J are TRBV7-2 and TRBJ1-1; weak D call: TRBD1 (5 bases). Sample: CD4+ T cells sorted from blood. This clonotype originated in a woman between 18 and 29 years old in good health. CDR3 residues: CASSSRGSTEAFF. In DNA, the CDR3 is TGTGCCAGCAGCTCCCGGGGGTCCACTGAAGCTTTCTTT. Full variable domain (outside the CDR3, taken from reference TRBV7-2 and TRBJ1-1): GAGVSQSPSNKVTEKGKDVELRCDPISGHTALYWYRQSLGQGLEFLIYFQGNSAPDKSGLPSDRFSAERTGGSVSTLTIQRTQQEDSAVYLCASSSRGSTEAFFGQGTRLTVV.